The rows below give T cell receptor beta chains drawn from one sample of a study of shared clonotypes between healthy human individuals. The repertoire was sequenced with immunoSEQ multiplex PCR; TCRdb's copy has only in-frame clones and lacks some. This table holds about 2 million clones, about 95% found once. The sequencing sample was made of naive CD8+ T cells sorted from blood. The receptors shown here come from a man aged 18 to 29 in good health. Each CDR3 is given with its conserved first and last residue. D genes are given only for firm matches. Only some rows state a clone size, as once, few, many or a class for expanded clones.

CDR3	DNA	V	J	D	size
CASSVGTASYNEQFF	TGTGCCAGCAGTGTAGGGACAGCTTCCTACAATGAGCAGTTCTTC	TRBV6-1	TRBJ2-1	TRBD1	-
CASRGGTSTGELFF	TGCGCCAGCAGAGGAGGCACTAGCACCGGGGAGCTGTTTTTT	TRBV4-3	TRBJ2-2	-	-
CASILGTPHSPLHF	TGTGCCAGCATCCTGGGGACACCGCATTCACCCCTCCACTTT	TRBV7-9	TRBJ1-6	-	-
CASAVGGDTDTQYF	TGTGCCAGCGCAGTGGGTGGGGACACAGATACGCAGTATTTT	TRBV9	TRBJ2-3	-	-
CASSHVAGYEQYF	TGTGCCAGCAGCCACGTAGCGGGCTACGAGCAGTACTTC	TRBV14	TRBJ2-7	TRBD2	-
CASSSWTRETQYF	TGTGCCAGCAGTTCATGGACGCGGGAGACCCAGTACTTC	TRBV7-6	TRBJ2-5	-	-
CASSLGLAGANSYEQYF	TGTGCCAGCAGCTTGGGACTAGCGGGAGCGAACTCCTACGAGCAGTACTTC	TRBV7-9	TRBJ2-7	TRBD2	-
CASSLTTGELFF	TGTGCCAGCAGCTTAACAACCGGGGAGCTGTTTTTT	TRBV13	TRBJ2-2	-	-
CASSLAVNYQETQYF	TGCGCCAGCAGCTTGGCCGTGAACTACCAGGAGACCCAGTACTTC	TRBV5-1	TRBJ2-5	-	-
CASSKDRDRREQYF	TGTGCCAGTAGTAAAGACAGGGATCGGCGGGAGCAGTACTTC	TRBV19	TRBJ2-7	TRBD1	-
CASTEDGNSGNTIYF	TGTGCCAGCACCGAGGACGGGAACTCTGGAAACACCATATATTTT	TRBV2	TRBJ1-3	-	-
CAWSVGNQAFF	TGTGCCTGGAGTGTTGGAAACCAAGCTTTCTTT	TRBV30	TRBJ1-1	-	-
CASSYFIAGELFF	TGTGCCAGCAGTTACTTTATTGCAGGGGAGCTGTTTTTT	TRBV6-6	TRBJ2-2	-	-
CASSHLTGGYEQYF	TGCGCCAGCAGCCATCTCACGGGAGGATACGAGCAGTACTTC	TRBV4-1	TRBJ2-7	TRBD2	once
CASSLGPDRFYEQYF	TGTGCCAGCAGCTTGGGACCGGACAGATTCTACGAGCAGTACTTC	TRBV5-6	TRBJ2-7	-	-
CASDRGNEQYF	TGTGCCAGCGACAGGGGAAACGAGCAGTACTTC	TRBV11-2	TRBJ2-7	TRBD1	-
CASSLGRDRGVSSNYGYTF	TGTGCCAGCAGCTTAGGGAGGGACAGGGGCGTCTCTTCTAACTATGGCTACACCTTC	TRBV13	TRBJ1-2	TRBD1	-
CASSLVVGATNEKLFF	TGTGCCAGCAGCTTAGTTGTTGGGGCAACTAATGAAAAACTGTTTTTT	TRBV7-9	TRBJ1-4	-	-
CAWIDRGYTEAFF	TGTGCCTGGATAGACAGGGGGTACACTGAAGCTTTCTTT	TRBV30	TRBJ1-1	TRBD1	-
CASSQDTGGNQPQHF	TGCGCCAGCAGCCAAGATACAGGGGGTAATCAGCCCCAGCATTTT	TRBV4-1	TRBJ1-5	TRBD1	-
CASSPQRAPETQYF	TGTGCCAGCAGCCCCCAAAGGGCCCCGGAGACCCAGTACTTC	TRBV7-9	TRBJ2-5	-	-
CASSERTAYSNQPQHF	TGTGCCAGCAGTGAGCGGACAGCTTATAGCAATCAGCCCCAGCATTTT	TRBV2	TRBJ1-5	-	-
CASSRTATYEQYF	TGTGCCAGCAGTCGGACGGCGACCTACGAGCAGTACTTC	TRBV27	TRBJ2-7	-	-
CASSPGTGGNTIYF	TGTGCCAGCAGCCCGGGGACAGGTGGAAACACCATATATTTT	TRBV7-6	TRBJ1-3	TRBD1	-
CASSLGRLARETQYF	TGTGCCAGCAGCTTAGGCCGACTAGCGAGGGAGACCCAGTACTTC	TRBV11-2	TRBJ2-5	TRBD2	-
CASSLARETQYF	TGTGCCAGCAGCTTGGCCAGGGAGACCCAGTACTTC	TRBV5-6	TRBJ2-5	-	-
CASTQVFEAFF	TGTGCCAGCACCCAGGTTTTTGAAGCTTTCTTT	TRBV11-2	TRBJ1-1	-	-
CASSFGQKPYEQYF	TGTGCCAGCAGTTTCGGACAGAAGCCCTACGAGCAGTACTTC	TRBV27	TRBJ2-7	-	-
CASSLGTASGTDTQYF	TGTGCCAGCAGCTTAGGTACGGCTAGCGGGACAGATACGCAGTATTTT	TRBV7-9	TRBJ2-3	TRBD2	-
CASSLRGTGIGTEAFF	TGTGCCAGCAGCTTACGTGGCACAGGGATCGGCACTGAAGCTTTCTTT	TRBV7-8	TRBJ1-1	-	-
CASSPISSSPLHF	TGTGCCAGCAGTCCGATTAGTTCATCACCCCTCCACTTT	TRBV6-5	TRBJ1-6	-	-
CASSEVGGSYNEQFF	TGCGCCAGCAGTGAAGTCGGGGGCTCCTACAATGAGCAGTTCTTC	TRBV10-2	TRBJ2-1	-	-
CASSWGTIHSYEQYF	TGTGCCAGCAGCTGGGGGACTATCCATTCCTACGAGCAGTACTTC	TRBV7-2	TRBJ2-7	TRBD2	-
CASSLAPGLAVEYEQYF	TGTGCCAGCAGCTTAGCTCCCGGACTAGCGGTAGAATACGAGCAGTACTTC	TRBV7-9	TRBJ2-7	TRBD2	-
CASSSTRLAEGPYEQYF	TGTGCCAGCAGTTCAACCCGACTAGCGGAGGGGCCCTACGAGCAGTACTTC	TRBV7-2	TRBJ2-7	TRBD2	-
CAREGAREHEQFF	TGTGCCAGAGAGGGTGCAAGGGAGCATGAGCAGTTCTTC	TRBV2	TRBJ2-1	-	-
CASSQVGIYEQYF	TGCGCCAGCAGCCAAGTGGGGATTTACGAGCAGTACTTC	TRBV4-1	TRBJ2-7	-	-
CASGLVAGLSYEQYF	TGTGCTAGTGGTTTGGTAGCGGGTCTAAGCTACGAGCAGTACTTC	TRBV12-5	TRBJ2-7	-	-
CASSPVGGSSTEAFF	TGCGCCAGCAGCCCGGTAGGAGGGTCGAGCACTGAAGCTTTCTTT	TRBV4-1	TRBJ1-1	-	-
CAWSLTGGFSPLHF	TGTGCCTGGAGTCTGACAGGGGGCTTTTCACCCCTCCACTTT	TRBV30	TRBJ1-6	TRBD1	once
CASQYSNQPQHF	TGTGCCTCTCAATATAGCAATCAGCCCCAGCATTTT	TRBV30	TRBJ1-5	-	few
CASSARTGSGETQYF	TGTGCCAGCAGCGCCAGGACAGGGTCAGGAGAGACCCAGTACTTC	TRBV7-8	TRBJ2-5	TRBD1	once
CASSLGASGVAYEQYF	TGTGCCAGCAGCTTGGGAGCTAGCGGGGTGGCCTACGAGCAGTACTTC	TRBV5-6	TRBJ2-7	TRBD2	-
CASSPYSGNTIYF	TGTGCCAGCAGCCCATACTCCGGAAACACCATATATTTT	TRBV14	TRBJ1-3	-	-
CSVEGPHGNYGYTF	TGCAGCGTTGAGGGGCCCCATGGGAACTATGGCTACACCTTC	TRBV29-1	TRBJ1-2	-	-
CASSPFEGGTDNEQFF	TGTGCCAGCAGCCCGTTTGAGGGGGGGACCGACAATGAGCAGTTCTTC	TRBV7-9	TRBJ2-1	-	-
CASSSSWGGELFF	TGTGCCAGCAGTTCCTCATGGGGCGGGGAGCTGTTTTTT	TRBV28	TRBJ2-2	-	-
CASSTREGYEQYF	TGTGCCAGTAGTACTCGGGAAGGATACGAGCAGTACTTC	TRBV19	TRBJ2-7	-	-
CAWTFGQAYTEAFF	TGTGCCTGGACCTTCGGACAGGCGTACACTGAAGCTTTCTTT	TRBV30	TRBJ1-1	TRBD1	-